Described below is a single TCR beta chain sequence and its context. What it binds is unknown. Per the germline V gene, CDR1 is KGHDR and CDR2 is SFDVKD. The V gene lost 9 bases and the J gene lost 0 bases, with 5 bases spanning the gap. CDR3 length: 13 amino acids. Researchers took RNA transcripts and amplified TCR beta CDR3 regions from them. The first round was an RT-PCR with HTBI primers, and the second round was a multiplex PCR. TCRdb called the multiplex PCR reads again in MiXCR, with one record for every CDR3 protein. The data show some 750,000 distinct CDR3 sequences, with 35% to 50% seen just once and less than 55% held by the top ten. The data are from a study of Graves' ophthalmopathy and Graves' hyperthyroidism. Broader study findings: Prediction of ophthalmopathy progression reached roughly 68% sensitivity and about 72% specificity. Ophthalmopathy was separated from stable hyperthyroidism by a 13-signature model with approximately 90% sensitivity and 65% to 82% specificity.

Thyroid ultrasound, orbital computed tomography, TRAb, serum thyroxine and clinical symptoms formed the basis of diagnosis. 10 ml of fresh blood yielded the PBMCs by density gradient. The chain recombines TRBV24-1 with TRBJ2-6; no firm D call. Sequencing was performed on peripheral blood. The TCR sequence derives from an adult man with Graves' ophthalmopathy. This CDR3 is CATALSGANVLTF. The CDR3 DNA follows: TGTGCCACCGCGCTCTCTGGGGCCAACGTCCTGACTTTC.